The present TCR beta chain was sequenced within a study of Tregs in tolerant kidney transplant recipients. Study-wide results and limits: Antigen-driven expansion was suggested because donor-specific Tregs expanded more than all Tregs in tolerant patients.

Unstimulated regulatory T cells (CD4+CD25+CD127-), CD4+CD25- non-regulatory cells, CD4 and CD8 cells were FACS-sorted from thawed PBMCs. An overnight rest at 37°C with around 200 IU/ml IL-2 preceded regulatory T cell sorting from thawed PBMCs. Repertoires were generated with immunoSEQ multiplex PCR, while TCRdb's copy carries only in-frame clones and drops some. The sample comprises some 55,000 clones, approximately 83% of which are singletons, and 2.1% rests with the top ten. This CDR3 is 18 amino acids long. Germline loops: CDR1 MGHRA, CDR2 YSYEKL. V shed 4 bases and J 5 bases; nucleotides not matched to a gene: 13. Details on this clone: As yet, its antigen is unknown.

V usage is TRBV4-1 and J usage is TRBJ2-2, with 10 bases lining up with TRBD2. This TCR came from a human donor who received a combined kidney and bone marrow transplant. The input for sequencing was Tregs from blood, taken before the transplant. The CDR3 nucleotides are TGCGCCAGCAGCCCCCGTCTAGCGGGGGCCGGGGGGACCGGGGAGCTGTTTTTT. It codes for CASSPRLAGAGGTGELFF.